This TCR beta chain originates from a study of beta chain features in type 1 diabetes. Overall study results and limits: For TCRB rearrangement, an influence of HLA type remained unresolved here.

Every bit of the isolated RNA underwent reverse transcription, so sequencing read expressed TCRB transcripts. The protocol was immunoSEQ multiplex PCR, while the TCRdb copy is restricted to in-frame clones and leaves out a portion. The data show roughly 450,000 clones, roughly 14% seen once. Trimming left V 0 bases short and J 4 bases short, with 7 bases between. Germline-derived CDR1 and CDR2 are SGDLS and YYNGEE. There are 14 residues in the CDR3. This clone was picked up a small number of times. Its matching antigen is unknown. Per donor, one heparinised blood draw averaged approximately 110 mL. Populations obtained by sorting all exceeded 95% purity.

The rearrangement links TRBV9 to TRBJ2-2; D unresolved. The sample comprised naive CD4+ T cells from blood. This TCR was recovered from a man under 40 in good health. The CDR3 nucleotides read TGTGCCAGCAGCGTAGGGGTCATCACCGGGGAGCTGTTTTTT. This sequence encodes CASSVGVITGELFF.